This T cell receptor (beta chain) was recovered during a study of Tregs in tolerant kidney transplant recipients. The study's findings and limits: Donor-specific Treg expansion exceeded global Treg expansion in tolerant patients, suggesting antigen drive.

The CDR3 is 15 residues long. Germline V gives CDR1 MNHNY, CDR2 SVGAGI (reference sequence). Trimming removed 0 bases from V and 4 bases from J; junction bases left unmatched: 5. With respect to this clone: Its antigen is undetermined.

The table came from immunoSEQ multiplex PCR; TCRdb's copy has only in-frame clones and leaves some out. The data hold tens of thousands of clones, with 85% to 90% observed a single time. V and J are TRBV6-6 and TRBJ2-7; 8 positions match TRBD1. The receptor's source is a human donor who received a combined kidney and bone marrow transplant. The sequenced sample was CD4+ T cells from blood, obtained before the transplant. CDR3 loop: CASSYSGTGSYEQYF. The CDR3 nucleotides read TGTGCCAGCAGTTACTCCGGGACAGGCAGTTACGAGCAGTACTTC.